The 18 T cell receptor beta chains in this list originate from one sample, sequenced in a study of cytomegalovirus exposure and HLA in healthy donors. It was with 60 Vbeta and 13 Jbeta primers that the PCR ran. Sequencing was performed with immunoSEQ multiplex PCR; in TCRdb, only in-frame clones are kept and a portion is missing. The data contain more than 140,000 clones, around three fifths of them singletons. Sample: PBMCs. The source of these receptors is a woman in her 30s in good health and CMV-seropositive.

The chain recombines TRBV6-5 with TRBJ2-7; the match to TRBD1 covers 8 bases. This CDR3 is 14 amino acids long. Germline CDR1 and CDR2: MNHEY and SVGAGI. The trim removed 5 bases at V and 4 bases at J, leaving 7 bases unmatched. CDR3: CASSKTGGWYEQYF. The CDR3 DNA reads TGTGCCAGCAGTAAAACAGGGGGATGGTACGAGCAGTACTTC.

The CDR3 bases are TGTGCCAGCACCGCGTTGGTGAGCTCCTACAATGAGCAGTTCTTC. Its translation is CASTALVSSYNEQFF. The V and J genes are TRBV6-1 and TRBJ2-1; D gene unclear. Germline V CDR1 and CDR2: MNHNS, SASEGT. CDR3 length equals 15 residues. Trimming cost V 7 bases and J 0 bases, with 13 bases left between them.

Here the CDR3 reads CASSATSGSSYEQYF. CDR3 DNA sequence: TGTGCCAGCAGCGCGACTAGCGGGAGCTCCTACGAGCAGTACTTC. The chain recombines TRBV11-2 with TRBJ2-7; 12 bases are a match to TRBD2. Trimming removed 5 bases from V and 0 bases from J; junction bases left unmatched: 2. From germline, CDR1 is SGHAT and CDR2 FQNNGV. This CDR3 contains 15 residues. Filled out from reference TRBV11-2 and TRBJ2-7, the complete variable domain reads EAGVAQSPRYKIIEKRQSVAFWCNPISGHATLYWYQQILGQGPKLLIQFQNNGVVDDSQLPKDRFSAERLKGVDSTLKIQPAKLEDSAVYLCASSATSGSSYEQYFGPGTRLTVT.

The CDR3 coding sequence is TGTGCCAGCAGTGCTTTGATGGGGGCCGCCTACGAGCAGTACTTC. It codes for CASSALMGAAYEQYF. The chain combines TRBV2 with TRBJ2-7; D may be TRBD1 (6 bases). Germline values: CDR1 SNHLY, CDR2 FYNNEI. The CDR3 contains 15 residues. The germline V and J ends were trimmed by 4 bases and 2 bases, with 15 bases remaining between them.

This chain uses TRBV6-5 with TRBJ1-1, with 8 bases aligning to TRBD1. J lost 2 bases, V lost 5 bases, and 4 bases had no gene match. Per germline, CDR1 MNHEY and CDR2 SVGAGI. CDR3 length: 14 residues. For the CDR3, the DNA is TGTGCCAGCAGTAAGGACAGGGTAAACACTGAAGCTTTCTTT. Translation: CASSKDRVNTEAFF.

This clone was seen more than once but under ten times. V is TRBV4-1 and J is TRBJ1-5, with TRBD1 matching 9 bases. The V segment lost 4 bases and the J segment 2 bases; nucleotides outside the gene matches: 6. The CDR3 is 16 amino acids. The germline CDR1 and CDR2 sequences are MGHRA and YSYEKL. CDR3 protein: CASSPGTGNGNQPQHF. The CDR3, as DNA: TGCGCCAGCAGCCCCGGGACAGGGAACGGCAATCAGCCCCAGCATTTT.

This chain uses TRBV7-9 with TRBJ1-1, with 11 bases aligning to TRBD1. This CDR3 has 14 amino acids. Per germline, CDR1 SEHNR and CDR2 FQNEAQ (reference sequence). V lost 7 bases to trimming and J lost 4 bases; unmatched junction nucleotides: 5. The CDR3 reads CASTGQGGRTEAFF. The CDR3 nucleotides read TGTGCCAGCACGGGACAGGGGGGCCGCACTGAAGCTTTCTTT. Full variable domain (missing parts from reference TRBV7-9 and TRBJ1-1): DTGVSQNPRHKITKRGQNVTFRCDPISEHNRLYWYRQTLGQGPEFLTYFQNEAQLEKSRLLSDRFSAERPKGSFSTLEIQRTEQGDSAMYLCASTGQGGRTEAFFGQGTRLTVV.

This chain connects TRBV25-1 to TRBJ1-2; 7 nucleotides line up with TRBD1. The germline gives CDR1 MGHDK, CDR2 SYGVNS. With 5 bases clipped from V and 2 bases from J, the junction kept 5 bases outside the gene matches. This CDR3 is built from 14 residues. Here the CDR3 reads CASSYQTGNYGYTF. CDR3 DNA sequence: TGTGCCAGCAGTTACCAGACAGGGAACTATGGCTACACCTTC.

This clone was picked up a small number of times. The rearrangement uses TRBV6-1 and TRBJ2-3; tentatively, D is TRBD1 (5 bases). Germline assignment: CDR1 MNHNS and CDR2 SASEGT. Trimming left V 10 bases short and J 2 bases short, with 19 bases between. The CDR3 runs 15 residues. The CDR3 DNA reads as TGTGCCACCGCTTCAGGGTCTTCCTTCACAGATACGCAGTATTTT. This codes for CATASGSSFTDTQYF.

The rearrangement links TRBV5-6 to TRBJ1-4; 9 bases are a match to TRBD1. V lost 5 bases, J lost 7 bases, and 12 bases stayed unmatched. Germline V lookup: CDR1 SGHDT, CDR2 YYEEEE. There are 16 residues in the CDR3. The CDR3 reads CASRYTGGAFGEKLFF. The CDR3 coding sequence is TGTGCCAGCAGGTACACAGGGGGCGCGTTCGGTGAAAAACTGTTTTTT.

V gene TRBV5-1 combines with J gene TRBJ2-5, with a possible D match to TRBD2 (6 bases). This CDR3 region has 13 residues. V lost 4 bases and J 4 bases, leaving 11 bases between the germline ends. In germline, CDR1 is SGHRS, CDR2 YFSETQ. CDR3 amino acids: CASSNEEGETQYF. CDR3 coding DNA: TGCGCCAGCAGCAACGAGGAGGGAGAGACCCAGTACTTC.

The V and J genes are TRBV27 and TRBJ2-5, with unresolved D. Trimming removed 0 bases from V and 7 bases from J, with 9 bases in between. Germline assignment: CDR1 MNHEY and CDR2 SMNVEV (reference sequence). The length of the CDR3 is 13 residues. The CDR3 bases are TGTGCCAGCAGTTTATCTTTTTCGGGGACCCAGTACTTC. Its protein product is CASSLSFSGTQYF.

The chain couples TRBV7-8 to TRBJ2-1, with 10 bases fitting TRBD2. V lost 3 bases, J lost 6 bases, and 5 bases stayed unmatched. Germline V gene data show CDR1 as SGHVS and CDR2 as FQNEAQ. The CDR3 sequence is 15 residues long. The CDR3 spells CASSFWASGSNEQFF. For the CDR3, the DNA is TGTGCCAGCAGCTTTTGGGCTAGCGGGAGCAATGAGCAGTTCTTC.

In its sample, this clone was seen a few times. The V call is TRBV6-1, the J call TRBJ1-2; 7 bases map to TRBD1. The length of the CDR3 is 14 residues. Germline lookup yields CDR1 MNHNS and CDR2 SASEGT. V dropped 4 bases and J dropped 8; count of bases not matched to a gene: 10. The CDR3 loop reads CASSVWDSQGGYTF. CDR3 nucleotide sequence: TGTGCCAGCAGTGTATGGGACAGTCAAGGGGGCTACACCTTC.

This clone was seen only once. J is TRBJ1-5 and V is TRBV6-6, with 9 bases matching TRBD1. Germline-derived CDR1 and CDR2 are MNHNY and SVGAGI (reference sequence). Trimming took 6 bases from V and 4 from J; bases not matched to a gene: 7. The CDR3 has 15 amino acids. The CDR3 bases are TGTGCCAGCAGACCCGGACAGGGGATTAATCAGCCCCAGCATTTT. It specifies CASRPGQGINQPQHF.

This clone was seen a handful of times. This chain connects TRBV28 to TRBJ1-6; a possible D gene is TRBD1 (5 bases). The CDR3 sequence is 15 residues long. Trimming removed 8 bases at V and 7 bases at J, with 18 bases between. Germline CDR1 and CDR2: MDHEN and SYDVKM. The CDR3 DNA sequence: TGTGCCAGCGGACCAAGACAGTCTCGCAATTCACCCCTCCACTTT. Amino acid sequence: CASGPRQSRNSPLHF.

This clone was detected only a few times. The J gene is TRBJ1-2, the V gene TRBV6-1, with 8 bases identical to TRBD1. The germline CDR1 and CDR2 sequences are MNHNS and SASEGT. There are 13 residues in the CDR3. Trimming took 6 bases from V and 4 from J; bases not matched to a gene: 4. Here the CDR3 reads CASSRDRTYGYTF. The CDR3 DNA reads TGTGCCAGCAGCCGGGACAGGACCTATGGCTACACCTTC.

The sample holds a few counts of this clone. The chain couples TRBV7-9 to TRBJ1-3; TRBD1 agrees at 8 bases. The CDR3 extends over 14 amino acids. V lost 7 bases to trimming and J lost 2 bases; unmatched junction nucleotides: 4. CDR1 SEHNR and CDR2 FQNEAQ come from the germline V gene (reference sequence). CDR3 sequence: CASTDRGAGNTIYF. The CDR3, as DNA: TGTGCCAGCACCGACAGGGGCGCTGGAAACACCATATATTTT. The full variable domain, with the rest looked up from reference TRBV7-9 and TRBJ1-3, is DTGVSQNPRHKITKRGQNVTFRCDPISEHNRLYWYRQTLGQGPEFLTYFQNEAQLEKSRLLSDRFSAERPKGSFSTLEIQRTEQGDSAMYLCASTDRGAGNTIYFGEGSWLTVV.